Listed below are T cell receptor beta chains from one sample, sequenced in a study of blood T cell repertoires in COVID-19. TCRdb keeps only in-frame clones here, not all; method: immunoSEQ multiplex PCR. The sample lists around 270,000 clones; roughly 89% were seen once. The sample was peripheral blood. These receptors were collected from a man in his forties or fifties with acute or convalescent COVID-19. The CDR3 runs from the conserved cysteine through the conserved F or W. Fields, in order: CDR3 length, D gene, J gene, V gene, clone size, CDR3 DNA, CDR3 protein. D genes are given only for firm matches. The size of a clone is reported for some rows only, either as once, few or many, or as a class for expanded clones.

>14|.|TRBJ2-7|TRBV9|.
TGTGCCAGCAGCGTAGCAACTAGGTCCTACGAGCAGTACTTC
CASSVATRSYEQYF
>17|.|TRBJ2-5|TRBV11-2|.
TGTGCCAGCAGCTTAGATCGTGGCAGGGCCCGGGAGGAGACCCAGTACTTC
CASSLDRGRAREETQYF
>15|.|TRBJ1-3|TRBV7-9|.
TGTGCCAGCAGCCCTCCGGGAAACCCTGGAAACACCATATATTTT
CASSPPGNPGNTIYF
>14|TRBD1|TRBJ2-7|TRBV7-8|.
TGTGCCAGCAGCCGAGGACAGGGGTGGAACGAGCAGTACTTC
CASSRGQGWNEQYF
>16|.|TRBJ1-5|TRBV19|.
TGTGCCAGTAGTATAGCGGGGACTAATAGCAATCAGCCCCAGCATTTT
CASSIAGTNSNQPQHF
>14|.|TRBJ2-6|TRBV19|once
TGTGCCAGTAGTCTACGAGGTGGGGCCAACGTCCTGACTTTC
CASSLRGGANVLTF
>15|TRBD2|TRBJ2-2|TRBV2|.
TGTGCCAGCACCGGGAGGATTAAGGACACCGGGGAGCTGTTTTTT
CASTGRIKDTGELFF
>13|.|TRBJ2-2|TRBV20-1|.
TGCAGTGCTAGTGGGCCTAACACCGGGGAGCTGTTTTTT
CSASGPNTGELFF
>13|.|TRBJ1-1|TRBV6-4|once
TGTGCCAGCGCGAAAGTTGCGGGCACTGAAGCTTTCTTT
CASAKVAGTEAFF
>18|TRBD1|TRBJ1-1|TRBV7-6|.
TGTGCCAGCTCCCCTACTAGGGGGCAGGGATCTTTTGCCACTGAAGCTTTCTTT
CASSPTRGQGSFATEAFF
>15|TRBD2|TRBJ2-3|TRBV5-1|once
TGCGCCAGCAGCTTGAAAGCGGGGGGTTCGGATACGCAGTATTTT
CASSLKAGGSDTQYF
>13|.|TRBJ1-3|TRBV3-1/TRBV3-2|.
TGTGCCAGCAGACAGTCTCCTGGAAACACCATATATTTT
CASRQSPGNTIYF
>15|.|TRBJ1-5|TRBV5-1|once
TGCGCCAGCAAGGCCGTGGGGAGCGCCGGAGAGCCCCAGCATTTT
CASKAVGSAGEPQHF
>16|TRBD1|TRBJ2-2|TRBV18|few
TGTGCCAGCTCACCACCAACAGGGGGCGCGAGCGGGGAGCTGTTTTTT
CASSPPTGGASGELFF
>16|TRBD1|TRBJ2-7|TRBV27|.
TGTGCCAGCAGTCCCCCGGGACAGGGGATAGTAGGCGAGCAGTACTTC
CASSPPGQGIVGEQYF
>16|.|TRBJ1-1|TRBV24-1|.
TGTGCCACCAGTGATTTCGCGGGGGAGATGAACACTGAAGCTTTCTTT
CATSDFAGEMNTEAFF
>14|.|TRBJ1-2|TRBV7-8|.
TGTGCCAGCAGCTTAGGAAATAGAATGTATGGCTACACCTTC
CASSLGNRMYGYTF
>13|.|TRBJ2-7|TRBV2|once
TGTGCCAGCAGTGACACGACAAGCTACGAGCAGTACTTC
CASSDTTSYEQYF
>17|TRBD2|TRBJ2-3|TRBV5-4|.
TGTGCCAGCAGGCCTAGCGGGGGGGCCCTCAACACAGATACGCAGTATTTT
CASRPSGGALNTDTQYF
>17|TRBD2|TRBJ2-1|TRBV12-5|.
TGTGCTAGTGGTTTGGGGACTAGCGGGGGCGCCGGGAATGAGCAGTTCTTC
CASGLGTSGGAGNEQFF
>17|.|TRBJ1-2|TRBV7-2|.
TGTGCCAGCAGCCCGAAAGGGGGGGACCTAACCTCCTATGGCTACACCTTC
CASSPKGGDLTSYGYTF
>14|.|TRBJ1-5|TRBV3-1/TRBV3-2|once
TGTGCCAGCAGCCAAGGGACAGCCTCCGGGCCCCAGCATTTT
CASSQGTASGPQHF
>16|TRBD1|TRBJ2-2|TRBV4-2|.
TGTGCCAGCAGCCAAGAGGGACAGTTCTACACCGGGGAGCTGTTTTTT
CASSQEGQFYTGELFF
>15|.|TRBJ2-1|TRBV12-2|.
TGTGCAAGTCGCTTAACAGGGCCCCTCTACAATGAGCAGTTCTTC
CASRLTGPLYNEQFF
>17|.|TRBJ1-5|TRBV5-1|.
TGCGCCAGCAGCTTGGGCCCCTTGGGAGGCGGCAATCAGCCCCAGCATTTT
CASSLGPLGGGNQPQHF
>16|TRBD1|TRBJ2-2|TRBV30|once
TGTGCCCGGCCCCCTCAAACAGGGGGGAGCACCGGGGAGCTGTTTTTT
CARPPQTGGSTGELFF